The T cell receptor (beta chain) under discussion was sequenced for a study of tumor-infiltrating lymphocytes in glioblastoma multiforme. The V gene end was trimmed by 0 bases and the J gene end by 4 bases; junction bases not matched to a gene: 6. This CDR3 comprises 16 residues. Germline V CDR1 and CDR2: SGHAT, FQDESV (reference sequence). This clonotype was recorded many times. Three nested ARM-PCR rounds with V-beta and C-beta primers built TCRB libraries. TCRdb reanalysed the multiplex PCR reads using MiXCR and keeps one entry per CDR3 protein. The table lists over 8,000 distinct CDR3 sequences, about 70% of them singletons.

The sequence came from a male donor with glioblastoma. The V call is TRBV11-1, the J call TRBJ2-7; 10 positions match TRBD1. The material sequenced was brain tumor tissue. The CDR3 loop reads CASSLARLDRGYEQYF. The CDR3 DNA sequence: TGTGCCAGCAGCTTAGCGCGTCTGGACAGGGGGTACGAGCAGTACTTC.